Below are 30 T cell receptor beta chains sequenced from a single sample in a study of cytomegalovirus exposure and HLA in healthy donors. PCR used 60 Vbeta primers and 13 Jbeta primers. Clones were sequenced by immunoSEQ multiplex PCR, and TCRdb holds only the in-frame ones, with some missing. The sample yields about 160,000 clones, 75% to 85% seen once. Sequencing used PBMCs. The receptors stem from a man aged 25-45 years in good health and CMV-seronegative.

The DNA for the CDR3 is TGTGCCAGCAGGCCCATCTCGGGGTTCGCTTACGAGCAGTACTTC. The encoded protein is CASRPISGFAYEQYF. V usage is TRBV13 and J usage is TRBJ2-7; D is perhaps TRBD2 (5 bases). Between the trimmed V and J ends, which lost 6 bases and 4 bases, there was a span of 19 bases. This CDR3 region has 15 residues. Germline V lookup: CDR1 PRHDT, CDR2 FYEKMQ (reference sequence).

The chain links TRBV30 to TRBJ2-1; D is unclear. V dropped 0 bases and J dropped 4 bases, with 22 bases sitting between them. The CDR3 covers 18 residues. Per the germline V gene, CDR1 is GTSNPN and CDR2 is SVGIG (reference sequence). The CDR3 coding sequence is TGTGCCTGGAGTGTAGGAGTTCTTGCCCAGACTTTATACAATGAGCAGTTCTTC. Its translation: CAWSVGVLAQTLYNEQFF. The whole variable domain, remainder taken from reference TRBV30 and TRBJ2-1, is SQTIHQWPATLVQPVGSPLSLECTVEGTSNPNLYWYRQAAGRGLQLLFYSVGIGQISSEVPQNLSASRPQDRQFILSSKKLLLSDSGFYLCAWSVGVLAQTLYNEQFFGPGTRLTVL.

The V gene is TRBV7-9, the J gene TRBJ2-3; D may be TRBD1 (6 bases). The germline CDR1 and CDR2 sequences are SEHNR and FQNEAQ (reference sequence). The CDR3 is 16 residues long. Trimming removed 5 bases at V and 0 bases at J, with 15 bases between. The CDR3 bases are TGTGCCAGCAGCCTAACCGGGACACTGAGCACAGATACGCAGTATTTT. Protein product: CASSLTGTLSTDTQYF.

V usage is TRBV6-1 and J usage is TRBJ2-7; D unclear. V lost 6 bases to trimming and J lost 1 base, with 16 bases between them. The CDR3 sequence is 15 residues long. The germline gives CDR1 MNHNS, CDR2 SASEGT. The CDR3 sequence: CASRPRPGRSYEQYF. DNA of the CDR3: TGTGCCAGCAGACCTCGCCCAGGAAGATCCTACGAGCAGTACTTC.

The gene calls are TRBV12-5 and TRBJ1-2; D is perhaps TRBD1 (5 bases). Germline V gives CDR1 LGHNT, CDR2 FRNRAP. The CDR3 totals 12 residues. V lost 5 bases, J lost 8 bases, and 12 bases lay in between. The CDR3 nucleotides are TGTGCTAGTGGTCCCCGGACAACCGGCTACACCTTC. Translating it yields CASGPRTTGYTF.

The chain employs TRBV5-8 and TRBJ1-5; D gene unclear. Germline CDR1 reads SGHTS; CDR2 reads YDEGEE. Trimming removed 0 bases at V and 3 bases at J, with 10 bases between. The CDR3 consists of 15 residues. The CDR3 loop is CASSLATGYNQPQHF. In DNA, the CDR3 is TGTGCCAGCAGCTTGGCCACGGGATACAATCAGCCCCAGCATTTT.

This chain connects TRBV9 to TRBJ1-1; D is uncertain. V was pared by 0 bases and J by 5 bases, with 8 bases between. The V gene's germline CDR1 is SGDLS and CDR2 YYNGEE. The CDR3 runs 13 residues. CDR3 amino acids: CASSVAVFTEAFF. The CDR3 DNA follows: TGTGCCAGCAGCGTAGCAGTATTTACTGAAGCTTTCTTT.

The V call is TRBV7-2, the J call TRBJ1-2; 8 bases fit TRBD1. The CDR3 runs 16 residues. Germline V lookup: CDR1 SGHTA, CDR2 FQGNSA. The V segment lost 5 bases and the J segment 2 bases; nucleotides outside the gene matches: 10. The CDR3 reads CASSHQGQGVNYGYTF. DNA for the CDR3: TGTGCCAGCAGCCACCAAGGACAGGGAGTAAACTATGGCTACACCTTC. The full variable domain, its missing parts supplied by reference TRBV7-2 and TRBJ1-2, is GAGVSQSPSNKVTEKGKDVELRCDPISGHTALYWYRQSLGQGLEFLIYFQGNSAPDKSGLPSDRFSAERTGGSVSTLTIQRTQQEDSAVYLCASSHQGQGVNYGYTFGSGTRLTVV.

The chain is built from TRBV5-5 and TRBJ1-5, with a weak D call TRBD1 (5 bases). The germline V gene encodes CDR1 SGHKS and CDR2 YYEKEE (reference sequence). The length of the CDR3 is 16 residues. V was trimmed by 2 bases and J by 0 bases, leaving 12 bases between them. Here the CDR3 DNA reads TGTGCCAGCAGCTTAGGAGGGGTGATTAGCAATCAGCCCCAGCATTTT. Residues: CASSLGGVISNQPQHF.

The chain joins TRBV27 to TRBJ2-7, with a tentative D call TRBD1 (6 bases). The V gene lost 6 bases and the J gene lost 1 base, with 10 bases spanning the gap. CDR3 length: 13 residues. Germline assignment: CDR1 MNHEY and CDR2 SMNVEV (reference sequence). The chain's CDR3 is CASSWDKSYEQYF. The CDR3 DNA reads as TGTGCCAGCAGCTGGGACAAGTCCTACGAGCAGTACTTC.

The chain joins TRBV5-5 to TRBJ2-1, with D perhaps TRBD2 (5 bases). With 4 bases removed from V and 2 bases from J, the gap between germline ends came to 16 bases. Germline V CDR1 and CDR2: SGHKS, YYEKEE (reference sequence). This CDR3 has 16 amino acids. This CDR3 is CASSPRGGLPYNEQFF. The CDR3 DNA follows: TGTGCCAGCAGCCCAAGAGGCGGACTCCCCTACAATGAGCAGTTCTTC.

This clone has only one observation. The V gene is TRBV27, the J gene TRBJ2-7; a weak D match, TRBD1 (7 bases). The CDR3 is 14 amino acids. Per the germline V gene, CDR1 is MNHEY and CDR2 is SMNVEV (reference sequence). Trimming shortened V by 4 bases and J by 7 bases, and 17 bases separated the two germline ends. Here the CDR3 DNA reads TGTGCCAGCAGTTCTCAGACAGGGAGGAATGAGCAGTACTTC. It translates to CASSSQTGRNEQYF.

The J gene is TRBJ2-5, the V gene TRBV10-3; 10 positions match TRBD1. The assigned J gene may be wrong: the sequence end matches TRBJ2-7 better. Germline-derived CDR1 and CDR2 are ENHRY and SYGVKD. The CDR3 loop spans 14 amino acids. Here the CDR3 DNA reads TGTGCTACCTCCGGGGACAGGGGTTTCTACGAGCAGTACTTC. This codes for CATSGDRGFYEQYF.

The chain has TRBV5-4 and TRBJ2-5, with D tentatively TRBD1 (7 bases). CDR3 length: 15 residues. Germline CDR1 SGHNT, CDR2 YYREEE (reference sequence). V lost 4 bases and J 2 bases, leaving 15 bases between the germline ends. The CDR3 loop reads CASSPGGGGQETQYF. The CDR3, as DNA: TGTGCCAGCAGCCCTGGAGGGGGCGGGCAAGAGACCCAGTACTTC.

As regards this clone: The germline gene is not matched at one end of the junction; a read error may be the cause. The chain uses TRBV7-9 and TRBJ1-2, with 11 positions matching TRBD1. This CDR3 has 18 amino acids. CDR1 is SEHNR, CDR2 FQNEAQ, per germline (reference sequence). As DNA, the CDR3 is TGTTCCAGCAGCAGAGGGGGGACAGGGGGTCCCGGCCCCTATGGCTACACCTTC. Amino acid sequence: CSSSRGGTGGPGPYGYTF.

The chain has TRBV18 and TRBJ1-5; D is ambiguous. CDR1 KGHSH and CDR2 LQKENI come from the germline V gene. V shed 5 bases and J shed 0 bases, with 11 bases lying between them. The CDR3 is made up of 15 amino acids. The CDR3, as DNA: TGTGCCAGCTCATTCGACTCGGCTAGCAATCAGCCCCAGCATTTT. Translated: CASSFDSASNQPQHF. The whole variable domain, filled in from reference TRBV18 and TRBJ1-5, reads NAGVMQNPRHLVRRRGQEARLRCSPMKGHSHVYWYRQLPEEGLKFMVYLQKENIIDESGMPKERFSAEFPKEGPSILRIQQVVRGDSAAYFCASSFDSASNQPQHFGDGTRLSIL.

This chain uses TRBV11-2 with TRBJ2-3, with 12 bases identical to TRBD2. There are 17 residues in the CDR3. Germline V gene lookup returns CDR1 SGHAT and CDR2 FQNNGV. After removal of 2 bases from V and 4 bases from J, the junction contained 7 bases not matched to a gene. DNA for the CDR3: TGTGCCAGCAGCTTACCTCTAGCGGGAGGGCCATCAGATACGCAGTATTTT. Its translation: CASSLPLAGGPSDTQYF. The whole variable domain, remainder taken from reference TRBV11-2 and TRBJ2-3, is EAGVAQSPRYKIIEKRQSVAFWCNPISGHATLYWYQQILGQGPKLLIQFQNNGVVDDSQLPKDRFSAERLKGVDSTLKIQPAKLEDSAVYLCASSLPLAGGPSDTQYFGPGTRLTVL.

The chain has TRBV2 and TRBJ1-6; no clear D. This CDR3 has 15 amino acids. Trimming took off 5 bases at V and 4 bases at J, with 12 bases between the two ends. Germline V gives CDR1 SNHLY, CDR2 FYNNEI. CDR3 DNA: TGTGCCAGCAGTACCTCCCGGGAATATAATTCACCCCTCCACTTT. It yields the protein CASSTSREYNSPLHF.

The chain is built from TRBV29-1 and TRBJ2-2, with D tentatively TRBD2 (6 bases). The CDR3 has 14 amino acids. The V end was cut by 7 bases, the J end by 1 base, with 13 bases between. The germline CDR1 and CDR2 sequences are SQVTM and ANQGSEA. The CDR3 DNA reads TGCAGCGGGGGGACGGGAGTGAACACCGGGGAGCTGTTTTTT. Translating it yields CSGGTGVNTGELFF.

The genes are TRBV29-1 and TRBJ2-7; 9 positions agree with TRBD2. The CDR3 is 15 residues long. The V segment lost 0 bases and the J segment 2 bases; nucleotides outside the gene matches: 5. Germline V gives CDR1 SQVTM, CDR2 ANQGSEA. CDR3: CSVEDGQRGAYEQYF. The CDR3 bases are TGCAGCGTTGAAGATGGCCAGCGGGGGGCCTACGAGCAGTACTTC.

The rearrangement links TRBV28 to TRBJ2-4, with D possibly TRBD2 on 5 matching bases. Germline CDR1 MDHEN, CDR2 SYDVKM. The ends were cut back, 6 bases at V and 0 bases at J, with 9 bases in the middle. The CDR3 length is 14 residues. CDR3: CASSGSVAKNIQYF. The CDR3 coding sequence is TGTGCCAGCAGCGGTAGCGTAGCCAAAAACATTCAGTACTTC.

This clone occurred a few times. V gene TRBV19 combines with J gene TRBJ1-5; D is uncertain. V was cut by 3 bases and J by 4 bases, with 4 bases left in between. This CDR3 has 12 residues. Germline V gene lookup returns CDR1 LNHDA and CDR2 SQIVND (reference sequence). The CDR3 DNA follows: TGTGCCAGTAGTATTCGGAATCAGCCCCAGCATTTT. The encoded protein is CASSIRNQPQHF.

The chain recombines TRBV11-2 with TRBJ2-1; 9 bases map to TRBD1. The CDR3 consists of 16 residues. Germline CDR1 and CDR2: SGHAT and FQNNGV. J gave up 0 bases and V 5 bases, and 5 bases lay outside the gene matches. The CDR3 region is CASSGRQGDSYNEQFF. In DNA, the CDR3 is TGTGCCAGCAGCGGACGACAGGGGGACTCCTACAATGAGCAGTTCTTC.

The gene calls are TRBV19 and TRBJ1-6, with D possibly matching TRBD1 (5 bases). Germline V lookup: CDR1 LNHDA, CDR2 SQIVND (reference sequence). The CDR3 runs to 15 residues. Trimming left V 5 bases short and J 7 bases short, with 15 bases between. The CDR3 nucleotides read TGTGCCAGTAGTCGGTTTGACAGCCGGAATTCACCCCTCCACTTT. Translated, it gives CASSRFDSRNSPLHF.

This chain joins TRBV30 and TRBJ2-2, with 8 bases lining up with TRBD2. V lost 7 bases, J lost 9 bases, and 1 base stayed unmatched. The CDR3 is made up of 10 amino acids. The germline V gene has CDR1 GTSNPN and CDR2 SVGIG (reference sequence). The CDR3 is CASGGRELFF. The CDR3, as DNA: TGTGCCTCGGGGGGGCGGGAGCTGTTTTTT.

This sequence joins TRBV18 and TRBJ2-1, with 7 bases identical to TRBD1. The CDR3 totals 13 residues. The V segment lost 3 bases and the J segment 10 bases; nucleotides outside the gene matches: 6. From germline, CDR1 is KGHSH and CDR2 LQKENI. The CDR3 DNA follows: TGTGCCAGCTCACCGGGAAGGGACAGCGAGCAGTTCTTC. Encoded protein: CASSPGRDSEQFF.

The chain couples TRBV7-9 to TRBJ1-1; TRBD1 agrees at 9 bases. Germline CDR1 SEHNR, CDR2 FQNEAQ (reference sequence). J gave up 7 bases and V 5 bases, and 11 bases lay outside the gene matches. This CDR3 region has 15 residues. The CDR3 here is CASSLEGQGEVEAFF. For the CDR3, the DNA is TGTGCCAGCAGCCTAGAGGGACAGGGAGAGGTTGAAGCTTTCTTT.

CDR3 protein: CASRPRGAAGGSYNEQFF. The CDR3 nucleotides read TGTGCCAGTCGGCCTCGGGGAGCTGCGGGGGGGTCCTACAATGAGCAGTTCTTC. The chain uses TRBV7-3 and TRBJ2-1; 9 bases are shared with TRBD2. The ends lost 9 bases at V and 1 base at J; junction bases unmatched: 16. The CDR3 is 18 residues long. Germline CDR1 reads SGHTA; CDR2 reads FQGTGA.

This chain connects TRBV7-9 to TRBJ1-1; D might be TRBD1 (6 bases). CDR1 is SEHNR, CDR2 FQNEAQ, per germline (reference sequence). The CDR3 totals 15 residues. Trimming pared 8 bases from V and 0 bases from J, leaving 16 bases between. The CDR3 sequence is CASLRVRGMNTEAFF. For the CDR3, the DNA is TGTGCCAGCCTCCGGGTCAGGGGTATGAACACTGAAGCTTTCTTT. Full variable domain (rest looked up from reference TRBV7-9 and TRBJ1-1): DTGVSQNPRHKITKRGQNVTFRCDPISEHNRLYWYRQTLGQGPEFLTYFQNEAQLEKSRLLSDRFSAERPKGSFSTLEIQRTEQGDSAMYLCASLRVRGMNTEAFFGQGTRLTVV.

The chain employs TRBV4-3 and TRBJ2-7; 8 bases agree with TRBD1. This CDR3 is built from 14 residues. The V segment lost 6 bases and the J segment 0 bases; nucleotides outside the gene matches: 4. Per the germline V gene, CDR1 is LGHNA and CDR2 is YSLEER. The CDR3 region is CASSRTGNSYEQYF. CDR3 in DNA: TGCGCCAGCAGTCGGACAGGGAACTCCTACGAGCAGTACTTC.